Included here is one T cell receptor (beta chain) sequence, with context. Together with a sample-barcoded 5' primer, a J-beta primer mix was included in a second PCR lasting about 7 to 11 cycles. TCRdb re-called the 5' RACE reads through MiXCR, storing one row per CDR3 protein. This sample yields 800,000 to 1,300,000 distinct CDR3 sequences, of which around 27% are seen a single time; about 0.69% belongs to the top ten. This record belongs to a study of blood T cells in healthy people across ages. The V gene lost 2 bases and the J gene lost 4 bases, with 17 bases spanning the gap. This CDR3 has 16 amino acids. Germline V gene lookup returns CDR1 SEHNR and CDR2 FQNEAQ (reference sequence). Peripheral blood, 9.5 to 10 milliliters per donor, was collected. The sample was also linked to a second study, of T cells of mothers and their children.

The chain is built from TRBV7-9 and TRBJ2-5; the D gene is possibly TRBD2 (6 bases). Sequences were obtained from blood. This TCR was sampled from a girl aged 2-9 years in good health. CDR3 region: CASSLIVWGLGETQYF. In DNA form, the CDR3 reads TGTGCCAGCAGCTTAATCGTATGGGGACTGGGAGAGACCCAGTACTTC.